These T cell receptor beta chains were read from a single sample in a study of blood T cell repertoires in COVID-19. Repertoires were generated with immunoSEQ multiplex PCR, while TCRdb's copy carries only in-frame clones and drops some. The sample contains fewer than 150,000 clones, about 88% of which appear only once. The sequenced sample consisted of peripheral blood. The receptors were gathered from a woman aged 70-85 years who had recovered from COVID-19. CDR3s include the opening cysteine and the closing phenylalanine or tryptophan. Fields, in order: J gene, V gene, CDR3 protein.

J: TRBJ2-3
V: TRBV11-2
CDR3: CASSPRTSGSTDTQYF

J: TRBJ2-7
V: TRBV30
CDR3: CAWSSSTVHEQYF

J: TRBJ1-2
V: TRBV29-1
CDR3: CSVGQGLLGGYTF

J: TRBJ1-1
V: TRBV28
CDR3: CASIRGLGGTEAFF

J: TRBJ2-2
V: TRBV29-1
CDR3: CSVDLDRGTQFF

J: TRBJ1-5
V: TRBV5-1
CDR3: CASSLGEGGNQPQHF

J: TRBJ2-7
V: TRBV6-2/TRBV6-3
CDR3: CASSYGTRRYEQYF

J: TRBJ1-6
V: TRBV24-1
CDR3: CATSDGNSPLHF

J: TRBJ1-1
V: TRBV6-5
CDR3: CATKKDRGGTEAFF

J: TRBJ2-2
V: TRBV3-1/TRBV3-2
CDR3: CASSDRTPLNTGELFF

J: TRBJ1-2
V: TRBV11-2
CDR3: CASSSRGGEGYTF

J: TRBJ2-5
V: TRBV9
CDR3: CASSVGLAGGETQYF

J: TRBJ2-2
V: TRBV28
CDR3: CASSLVYGGNTGELFF

J: TRBJ2-1
V: TRBV5-4
CDR3: CASSLRLAGVLYNEQFF

J: TRBJ2-5
V: TRBV7-9
CDR3: CASSASGAETQYF

J: TRBJ2-2
V: TRBV5-1
CDR3: CASSLVGVGRTAPGELFF

J: TRBJ2-3
V: TRBV6-5
CDR3: CASRSGGRNTQYF

J: TRBJ2-7
V: TRBV1
CDR3: CTSSQDTPASWQSSSF

J: TRBJ1-1
V: TRBV19
CDR3: CASKAIDREKDEAFF

J: TRBJ2-7
V: TRBV7-3
CDR3: CASSLRSGGAYEQYF

J: TRBJ2-7
V: TRBV9
CDR3: CASSEGLAGEYEQYF

J: TRBJ1-1
V: TRBV7-9
CDR3: CASSYYTGGTEAFF

J: TRBJ2-2
V: TRBV24-1
CDR3: CATSAPRQGRTGELFF

J: TRBJ2-1
V: TRBV7-9
CDR3: CASSPLGQPYNEQFF